These 29 T cell receptor beta chains share one sample of origin, sequenced in a study of Tregs in tolerant kidney transplant recipients. Libraries were prepared by immunoSEQ multiplex PCR; TCRdb keeps only in-frame clonotypes and omits some of them. In all, the sample yields about 15,000 clones. Mixed chimerism was transient after nonmyeloablative marrow transplants from related graft donors. Sequenced material: CD4+ T cells from blood (PBMCs), taken 12 months after the transplant. These receptors originate from a human patient who received a combined kidney and bone marrow transplant. Some T cells may be provided by the graft donor.

Notes on this clone: With the read ending 3 residues before the CDR3 end, the germline J gene is used to fill in that end. This chain joins TRBV2 and TRBJ2-1, with 10 bases matching TRBD2. Trimming cost V 8 bases and J 3 bases; bases outside gene matches: 4. Germline V gene sequence: CDR1 SNHLY, CDR2 FYNNEI. The CDR3 runs to 14 residues. The CDR3 sequence is CASSRTSGYNEQFF. Partial CDR3 DNA: TGTGCCAGCTCCAGGACTAGCGGCTACAATGAG.

Worth noting for this clone: The read comes to an end 3 residues before the CDR3 does, leaving the germline J gene to fill in the end. V and J are TRBV30 and TRBJ2-2; D is unclear. The CDR3 spans 15 residues. The germline CDR1 and CDR2 sequences are GTSNPN and SVGIG (reference sequence). Trimming removed 0 bases from V and 1 base from J, with 9 bases in between. The CDR3 spells CAWSVRGRNTGELFF. The DNA read from the CDR3 is TGTGCCTGGAGTGTGAGAGGCCGGAACACCGGGGAG.

Notes on this clone: The CDR3 is cut off 3 residues early in the read; its end comes from the germline J gene. The chain has TRBV7-9 and TRBJ1-5; 9 bases are a match to TRBD1. V lost 5 bases, J lost 4 bases, and 6 bases stayed unmatched. The CDR3 contains 15 residues. Germline V lookup: CDR1 SEHNR, CDR2 FQNEAQ (reference sequence). The part of the CDR3 DNA that was read is TGTGCCAGCAGCCTAGGACAGGGGTTAAATCAGCCC. Translated, it gives CASSLGQGLNQP. The full CDR3 reads CASSLGQGLNQPQHF.

Points on this clone: The read ends 3 residues before the CDR3 terminus; that terminus is restored from the germline J gene. This chain uses TRBV5-6 with TRBJ1-1, with D perhaps TRBD1 (5 bases). Per germline, CDR1 SGHDT and CDR2 YYEEEE. This CDR3 spans 15 amino acids. V gave up 6 bases and J gave up 1 base, with 16 bases separating them. The CDR3 loop is CASTVPGGSNTEAFF. Incomplete CDR3 DNA: TGTGCCAGCACTGTCCCCGGGGGTTCGAACACTGAA.

As regards this clone: The read ends 3 residues shy of where the CDR3 ends; the end is completed using the germline J gene. This sequence joins TRBV20-1 and TRBJ2-1; 14 bases map to TRBD2. V lost 5 bases to trimming and J lost 0 bases; unmatched junction nucleotides: 3. Looked up from germline, CDR1 is DFQATT and CDR2 is SNEGSKA (reference sequence). The CDR3 extends over 16 amino acids. CDR3 DNA (partial): TGCAGTGCTCCAGGGACTAGCGGGAGCTCCTACAATGAG. It specifies CSAPGTSGSSYNE. The full CDR3 protein reads CSAPGTSGSSYNEQFF.

Turning to this clone: The read terminates 3 residues ahead of where the CDR3 ends, so the germline J gene completes it. The V gene is TRBV2, the J gene TRBJ2-2; D is unresolved. Germline V gene data show CDR1 as SNHLY and CDR2 as FYNNEI. The CDR3 runs to 15 residues. Trimming pared 5 bases from V and 0 bases from J, leaving 10 bases between. CDR3 DNA, as far as it was read: TGTGCCAGCAGTTTGCGGAACGCGAACACCGGGGAG. Translated: CASSLRNANTGE. The complete CDR3 sequence is CASSLRNANTGELFF.

Points on this clone: The sequence runs out 3 residues before the end of the CDR3; the remainder is reconstructed from the germline J gene. The rearrangement joins TRBV5-1 to TRBJ2-7, with D possibly being TRBD2 (5 bases). The V gene lost 1 base and the J gene lost 6 bases, with 14 bases spanning the gap. This CDR3 is 14 amino acids long. Germline V CDR1 and CDR2: SGHRS, YFSETQ. The covered CDR3 bases are TGCGCCAGCAGCTTGCAGCCTAGCTTAATCGAG. Residues: CASSLQPSLIE. The whole CDR3 reads CASSLQPSLIEQYF.

As regards this clone: The CDR3 end is not reached by the read, which stops 3 residues before it; the germline J gene fills it in. The chain links TRBV27 to TRBJ1-2; the match to TRBD1 covers 7 bases. The CDR3 is made up of 14 amino acids. The germline V gene has CDR1 MNHEY and CDR2 SMNVEV (reference sequence). CDR3 DNA, as far as it was read: TGTGCCAGCAGTTTAACCAAGGGGGCGCTAAGC. Translated, it gives CASSLTKGALS. The CDR3 in full is CASSLTKGALSYTF.

Concerning this clone itself: From the germline J gene comes the end of the CDR3, since the read stops 3 residues before it. J is TRBJ2-2 and V is TRBV2, with D tentatively TRBD1 (5 bases). The CDR3 has 15 residues. Germline V CDR1 and CDR2: SNHLY, FYNNEI. The V end was cut by 2 bases, the J end by 0 bases, with 7 bases between. The DNA read from the CDR3 is TGTGCCAGCAGTGAATCCAGGGCGAACACCGGGGAG. It encodes CASSESRANTGE. The whole CDR3 sequence is CASSESRANTGELFF.

Regarding this clone: The CDR3 end lies 3 residues beyond the end of the read and is filled in from the germline J gene. This chain uses TRBV20-1 with TRBJ2-1, with a weak D call TRBD1 (5 bases). Germline-derived CDR1 and CDR2 are DFQATT and SNEGSKA (reference sequence). There are 14 residues in the CDR3. Deletions cut 5 bases from V and 5 bases from J, with 16 bases between. CDR3 DNA (partial): TGCAGTGCTCCTCGTCAGGGATTGGACAATGAG. This encodes CSAPRQGLDNE. From start to end, the CDR3 is CSAPRQGLDNEQFF.

As concerns this clone: The read ends 3 residues before the CDR3 terminus; that terminus is restored from the germline J gene. V usage is TRBV20-1 and J usage is TRBJ1-1, with 8 nucleotides matching TRBD1. The CDR3 loop spans 15 amino acids. After removal of 3 bases from V and 3 bases from J, the junction contained 9 bases not matched to a gene. Germline CDR1 is DFQATT and CDR2 is SNEGSKA (reference sequence). This CDR3 is CSARGLTGADTEAFF. The CDR3 bases that were read are TGCAGTGCTAGGGGCCTGACAGGGGCAGACACTGAA.

In terms of frequency, this clone is medium-sized. The CDR3 extends 3 residues past the end of the read, so its final part is completed from the germline J gene. This chain links TRBV30 with TRBJ2-2; D is uncertain. The germline V gene has CDR1 GTSNPN and CDR2 SVGIG (reference sequence). There are 14 residues in the CDR3. Trimming removed 0 bases at V and 7 bases at J, with 12 bases between. CDR3 bases read: TGTGCCTGGAGTGTAAAAGCAACCGTCGGGGAG. The encoded protein is CAWSVKATVGE. The complete CDR3 reads CAWSVKATVGELFF.

Turning to this clone: From the germline J gene comes the end of the CDR3, since the read stops 3 residues before it. The rearrangement joins TRBV19 to TRBJ2-1; the match to TRBD2 covers 14 bases. CDR1 is LNHDA, CDR2 SQIVND, per germline (reference sequence). The V segment lost 1 base and the J segment 8 bases; nucleotides outside the gene matches: 7. CDR3 length: 17 amino acids. The CDR3 is CASSIGGTSGRVDEQFF. Partial CDR3 DNA: TGTGCCAGTAGTATAGGCGGGACTAGCGGGAGAGTCGATGAG.

By frequency, this clone registers medium-sized. The read falls 3 residues short of the CDR3 end, and the missing part is taken from the germline J gene. J is TRBJ2-3 and V is TRBV20-1; D is perhaps TRBD1 (5 bases). The germline gives CDR1 DFQATT, CDR2 SNEGSKA (reference sequence). CDR3 length equals 12 residues. Between the trimmed V and J ends, which lost 7 bases and 4 bases, there was a span of 12 bases. The CDR3 region is CSGAGYPDTQYF. The DNA read from the CDR3 is TGCAGTGGGGCAGGGTACCCAGATACG.

Points on this clone: The read ends 3 residues before the CDR3 terminus; that terminus is restored from the germline J gene. This chain connects TRBV6-9 to TRBJ1-4, with a weak D call TRBD1 (5 bases). The germline V gene has CDR1 MNHGY and CDR2 SVAAGI. The CDR3 runs 14 residues. V lost 5 bases and J lost 8, with 15 bases in between. The part of the CDR3 DNA that was read is TGTGCCAGCAGTATCGACAGCAGACGGGAAAAA. Residues: CASSIDSRREK. The full CDR3 protein reads CASSIDSRREKLFF.

Worth noting for this clone: The CDR3 extends 3 residues past the end of the read, so its final part is completed from the germline J gene. V is TRBV6-1 and J is TRBJ1-3; 8 nucleotides line up with TRBD1. Germline V gives CDR1 MNHNS, CDR2 SASEGT. J gave up 3 bases and V 4 bases, and 5 bases lay outside the gene matches. CDR3 size: 15 residues. CDR3 residues: CASSASGQGGNTIYF. The CDR3 bases that were read are TGTGCCAGCAGTGCGTCCGGACAGGGTGGAAACACC.

Regarding this clone: The CDR3 extends 3 residues past the end of the read, so its final part is completed from the germline J gene. The chain uses TRBV28 and TRBJ2-3; D ambiguous. Trimming took 6 bases from V and 1 from J, leaving 17 bases between them. The germline gives CDR1 MDHEN, CDR2 SYDVKM. The CDR3 loop spans 16 amino acids. Partial CDR3 DNA: TGTGCCAGCAGCCCACCCCGAAGGCGGCGCACAGATACG. This gives the protein CASSPPRRRRTDT. The entire CDR3 sequence reads CASSPPRRRRTDTQYF.

Comment on this clone: The observed sequence ends 3 residues before the CDR3 terminus, with the missing tail filled in from the germline J gene. The V and J genes are TRBV4-2 and TRBJ2-3; D uncertain. Trimming removed 2 bases at V and 2 bases at J, with 5 bases between. CDR3 size: 13 residues. Per the germline V gene, CDR1 is LGHNA and CDR2 is YNFKEQ. The part of the CDR3 DNA that was read is TGTGCCAGCAGCCAACAGATCACAGATACG. As protein: CASSQQITDT. The entire CDR3 protein reads CASSQQITDTQYF.

Comment on this clone: The read ends 3 residues shy of where the CDR3 ends; the end is completed using the germline J gene. The chain joins TRBV20-1 to TRBJ2-3, with D possibly TRBD2 on 5 matching bases. Germline V lookup: CDR1 DFQATT, CDR2 SNEGSKA (reference sequence). V lost 0 bases, J lost 1 base, and 8 bases lay in between. This CDR3 comprises 14 residues. The sequenced CDR3 bases are TGCAGTGCTAGAGATCCGAGGGGCACAGATACG. It yields the protein CSARDPRGTDT. The entire CDR3 sequence reads CSARDPRGTDTQYF.

To note about this clone: The sequenced fragment ends 3 residues before the CDR3 boundary, so the rest is inferred from the germline J gene. V and J are TRBV23-1 and TRBJ1-6, with 7 bases fitting TRBD1. TRBV23-1 is an ORF, with its function uncertain. V trimming: 6 bases; J trimming: 10 bases; junction bases outside the gene matches: 6. The CDR3 has 13 amino acids. CDR3 bases read: TGCGCCAGCAGGAGGGACAGTAGATCACCC. Protein: CASRRDSRSP. The CDR3 in its entirety is CASRRDSRSPLHF.

Regarding this clone: From the germline J gene comes the end of the CDR3, since the read stops 3 residues before it. The chain uses TRBV20-1 and TRBJ2-7; TRBD1 might be the D (5 bases). V was cut by 3 bases and J by 2 bases, with 11 bases left in between. The CDR3 is 13 amino acids. CDR1 and CDR2 from the germline V gene are DFQATT and SNEGSKA (reference sequence). The CDR3 bases that were read are TGCAGTGCTAGGTTCAGGGAAGCCTACGAG. Protein product: CSARFREAYE. The complete CDR3 sequence is CSARFREAYEQYF.

Concerning this clone: Coverage ceases 3 residues before the CDR3 finishes, and the germline J gene fills in the end. The gene calls are TRBV5-6 and TRBJ1-3; tentatively, D is TRBD1 (6 bases). CDR1 is SGHDT and CDR2 is YYEEEE in the germline V gene. V was trimmed by 4 bases and J by 7 bases, leaving 9 bases between them. This CDR3 spans 12 amino acids. The CDR3 region is CASSLQGNTIYF. The sequenced part of the CDR3 DNA is TGTGCCAGCAGCCTACAGGGTAACACC. The whole variable domain, remainder taken from reference TRBV5-6 and TRBJ1-3, is DAGVTQSPTHLIKTRGQQVTLRCSPKSGHDTVSWYQQALGQGPQFIFQYYEEEERQRGNFPDRFSGHQFPNYSSELNVNALLLGDSALYLCASSLQGNTIYFGEGSWLTVV.

For this clone: The CDR3 end is not reached by the read, which stops 3 residues before it; the germline J gene fills it in. This sequence joins TRBV2 and TRBJ2-1; D unresolved. Germline CDR1 is SNHLY and CDR2 is FYNNEI. CDR3 length equals 11 residues. V shed 6 bases and J shed 6 bases, with 6 bases lying between them. The CDR3 spells CASREPNEQFF. Partial CDR3 DNA: TGTGCCAGCAGAGAGCCCAATGAG.

Turning to this clone: The read comes to an end 3 residues before the CDR3 does, leaving the germline J gene to fill in the end. The J gene is TRBJ2-5, the V gene TRBV7-2; D perhaps matches TRBD1 (6 bases). The CDR3 totals 14 residues. Trimming cost V 2 bases and J 6 bases, with 13 bases left between them. Germline assignment: CDR1 SGHTA and CDR2 FQGNSA. Partial CDR3 DNA: TGTGCCAGCAGCTTAAAGGCAGGGGACCAGACC. Encoded protein: CASSLKAGDQT. The complete CDR3 sequence is CASSLKAGDQTQYF.

A note on this clone: The CDR3 goes on 3 residues after the read ends, and that part is filled in from the germline J gene. V and J are TRBV29-1 and TRBJ1-6; D call uncertain. Per germline, CDR1 SQVTM and CDR2 ANQGSEA. The CDR3 extends over 13 amino acids. Between the trimmed V and J ends, which lost 5 bases and 6 bases, there was a span of 11 bases. The CDR3 protein is CSVQTWRNSPLHF. The covered CDR3 bases are TGCAGCGTTCAGACTTGGCGTAATTCACCC.

The CDR3 DNA, read in part, is TGCAGTGCTCCCGTCGCTGGCCGAAGCTCCTACGAG. Translated: CSAPVAGRSSYE. In full, the CDR3 reads CSAPVAGRSSYEQYF. The chain employs TRBV20-1 and TRBJ2-7; D call uncertain. The CDR3 end falls 3 residues outside the read, so it is completed with the germline J gene. Trimming took off 5 bases at V and 0 bases at J, with 17 bases between the two ends. This CDR3 spans 15 amino acids. Germline V gene sequence: CDR1 DFQATT, CDR2 SNEGSKA (reference sequence).

Worth noting for this clone: The sequence runs out 3 residues before the end of the CDR3; the remainder is reconstructed from the germline J gene. V is TRBV29-1 and J is TRBJ2-7; 7 bases map to TRBD1. Unmatched junction bases numbered 5, after V lost 7 bases and J lost 2 bases. Germline lookup yields CDR1 SQVTM and CDR2 ANQGSEA. This CDR3 comprises 12 residues. CDR3 region: CSAGQETYEQYF. The part of the CDR3 DNA that was read is TGCAGCGCCGGACAGGAAACCTACGAG.

Concerning this clone itself: The CDR3 goes on 3 residues after the read ends, and that part is filled in from the germline J gene. This chain joins TRBV2 and TRBJ2-3; 9 nucleotides match TRBD2. This CDR3 spans 12 amino acids. Germline V CDR1 and CDR2: SNHLY, FYNNEI. The V segment lost 7 bases and the J segment 4 bases; nucleotides outside the gene matches: 0. CDR3 DNA (partial): TGTGCCAGCAAGCGGGAGGCAGATACG. Translation: CASKREADT. The whole CDR3 sequence reads CASKREADTQYF. Full variable domain (rest looked up from reference TRBV2 and TRBJ2-3): EPEVTQTPSHQVTQMGQEVILRCVPISNHLYFYWYRQILGQKVEFLVSFYNNEISEKSEIFDDQFSVERPDGSNFTLKIRSTKLEDSAMYFCASKREADTQYFGPGTRLTVL.

Concerning this clone: The read terminates 3 residues ahead of where the CDR3 ends, so the germline J gene completes it. The rearrangement links TRBV19 to TRBJ2-7, with TRBD2 matching over 11 bases. CDR1 and CDR2 from the germline V gene are LNHDA and SQIVND (reference sequence). The CDR3 has 16 amino acids. Losses at the gene ends were 5 bases for V and 6 bases for J; bases not matched to a gene: 12. This chain's CDR3 is CASSRTRLAGYFEQYF. The sequenced part of the CDR3 DNA is TGTGCCAGTAGTCGCACGCGACTAGCGGGATACTTCGAG.